A single sample is the source of the 11 T cell receptor beta chains below, sequenced in a study of T-cell reconstitution after alpha-beta-depleted transplantation in children (dated by TCRdb to 2015 to 2016). The intended sense of this specimen's treatment or condition label: allogeneic hematopoietic cell transplantation with graft depleted of TCRalphabeta T cells and CD19 B cells. Libraries were prepared through PCR. Reads for this sample came from an Illumina HiSeq 2500. Molecular barcoding was employed in the preparation of TCR libraries, with unique molecular identifiers being used to normalize TCRbeta repertoire quantification. TCRdb trimmed public reads at Q25 via fastp, called clones via MiXCR and kept in-frame beta chains. Merged by CDR3 protein, the rows form single entries marked with the most common genes and DNA. Recorded for this sample are about 110,000 distinct CDR3 sequences; around 6.4% of them occurred a single time. The top ten hold around 23% of the sample.

This specimen consisted of PBMCs, mostly from graft donor cells, obtained 360 days after TCRalphabeta/CD19-depleted stem cell transplant. The receptors originated from a male patient aged 2-9 years who had a stem cell transplant for acute lymphoblastic leukemia, so the T cells may come from the graft donor.

The chain couples TRBV9 to TRBJ2-7; 7 bases align to TRBD2. The CDR3 consists of 15 residues. The germline V gene has CDR1 SGDLS and CDR2 YYNGEE. V gave up 0 bases and J gave up 2 bases; unmatched junction bases: 5. Here the CDR3 reads CASSVEGGRPYEQYF. As DNA, the CDR3 is TGTGCCAGCAGCGTAGAAGGCGGGAGACCCTACGAGCAGTACTTC.

J is TRBJ1-2 and V is TRBV12-5; D uncertain. With 7 bases removed from V and 8 bases from J, the gap between germline ends came to 14 bases. CDR1 and CDR2 from the germline V gene are LGHNT and FRNRAP. CDR3 length equals 12 residues. CDR3 sequence: CASETAEGGYTF. The CDR3 nucleotides read TGTGCTAGTGAAACTGCGGAGGGCGGCTACACCTTC.

This clonotype was recorded a few times. The rearrangement joins TRBV6-1 to TRBJ2-3; D is perhaps TRBD1 (6 bases). CDR1 MNHNS and CDR2 SASEGT come from the germline V gene. V lost 5 bases and J 2 bases, leaving 11 bases between the germline ends. CDR3 size: 14 residues. The CDR3, as DNA: TGTGCCAGCAGTATGGACAGCCCCACAGATACGCAGTATTTT. Translating gives CASSMDSPTDTQYF.

The chain is built from TRBV4-3 and TRBJ2-7; 7 nucleotides agree with TRBD2. The V and J ends lost 0 bases and 0 bases, in that order; junction bases with no gene match: 17. The germline V gene encodes CDR1 LGHNA and CDR2 YSLEER. The CDR3 is 20 amino acids. The CDR3 DNA reads as TGCGCCAGCAGCCAAGATCCGGCGGGGGATTGGGGGGGGAGCTCCTACGAGCAGTACTTC. Amino acid sequence: CASSQDPAGDWGGSSYEQYF.

This clonotype has at least ten counts. The chain recombines TRBV5-1 with TRBJ1-1, with 7 bases that match TRBD1. CDR1 is SGHRS and CDR2 is YFSETQ in the germline V gene. V lost 0 bases, J lost 4 bases, and 15 bases stayed unmatched. The CDR3 runs to 18 residues. CDR3 coding DNA: TGCGCCAGCAGCTTGGCCTCCCCATATACAGGGGCGCGCACTGAAGCTTTCTTT. Protein: CASSLASPYTGARTEAFF.

This clonotype appeared a few times. The rearrangement joins TRBV14 to TRBJ2-3; TRBD2 matches at 7 bases. Per the germline V gene, CDR1 is SGHDN and CDR2 is FVKESK. This CDR3 is 16 amino acids long. J was trimmed by 0 bases and V by 1 base; bases with no gene match: 4. The CDR3 bases are TGTGCCAGCAGCCAAGGGTGGCGGGAGAGCACAGATACGCAGTATTTT. Protein sequence: CASSQGWRESTDTQYF.

This clonotype was counted a few times. This rearrangement joins TRBV19 to TRBJ1-5; 10 bases agree with TRBD1. The CDR3 is 15 residues long. Trimming cost V 6 bases and J 5 bases; bases outside gene matches: 7. CDR1 LNHDA and CDR2 SQIVND come from the germline V gene (reference sequence). The CDR3 here is CASRAGQGMYQPQHF. Written as DNA, the CDR3 is TGTGCCAGTAGGGCGGGACAGGGGATGTATCAGCCCCAGCATTTT.

The V gene is TRBV6-5, the J gene TRBJ2-5; D possibly corresponds to TRBD2 (7 bases). Looked up from germline, CDR1 is MNHEY and CDR2 is SVGAGI. The CDR3 extends over 15 amino acids. Deletions cut 6 bases from V and 7 bases from J, with 21 bases between. This chain's CDR3 is CASSLQGMRGGTQYF. DNA for the CDR3: TGTGCCAGCAGCTTACAGGGCATGAGGGGGGGGACCCAGTACTTC.

This clonotype was found many times. The chain employs TRBV12-3 or TRBV12-4 and TRBJ2-7; D unclear. Trimming removed 1 base from V and 5 bases from J, with 21 bases in between. The CDR3 has 17 residues. The CDR3 coding sequence is TGTGCCAGCAGTTTAGTGAGCAGAAGCATGCTTTGGGACGAGCAGTACTTC. Its translation is CASSLVSRSMLWDEQYF.

This clonotype has a handful of counts. The CDR3 bases are TGTGCCAGCAGCGCAGCGACAGGGGGCTATGAGCAGTTCTTC. Residues: CASSAATGGYEQFF. The rearrangement links TRBV9 to TRBJ2-1; 10 nucleotides line up with TRBD1. Germline values: CDR1 SGDLS, CDR2 YYNGEE. J lost 8 bases, V lost 3 bases, and 5 bases had no gene match. The CDR3 covers 14 residues.

This clonotype was observed a few times. The V call is TRBV6-2 or TRBV6-3, the J call TRBJ2-7, with 9 positions matching TRBD2. Per the germline V gene, CDR1 is MNHEY and CDR2 is SVGEGT. The V segment lost 0 bases and the J segment 3 bases; nucleotides outside the gene matches: 3. This CDR3 comprises 15 residues. Here the CDR3 reads CASSYSSTSGYEQYF. As DNA, the CDR3 is TGTGCCAGCAGTTACTCGTCGACTAGCGGCTACGAGCAGTACTTC.